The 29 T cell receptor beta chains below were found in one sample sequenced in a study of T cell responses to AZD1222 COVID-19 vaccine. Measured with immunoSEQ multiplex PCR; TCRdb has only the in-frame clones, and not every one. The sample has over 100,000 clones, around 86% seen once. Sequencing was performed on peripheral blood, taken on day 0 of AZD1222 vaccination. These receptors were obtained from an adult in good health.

The CDR3 bases are TGCGCCAGCAGCTTAGCTAGCGGCACCTACAATGAGCAGTTCTTC. It encodes CASSLASGTYNEQFF. The genes are TRBV5-1 and TRBJ2-1, with 7 bases matching TRBD2. The V gene end was trimmed by 2 bases and the J gene end by 2 bases; junction bases not matched to a gene: 4. The CDR3 has 15 amino acids. From germline, CDR1 is SGHRS and CDR2 YFSETQ.

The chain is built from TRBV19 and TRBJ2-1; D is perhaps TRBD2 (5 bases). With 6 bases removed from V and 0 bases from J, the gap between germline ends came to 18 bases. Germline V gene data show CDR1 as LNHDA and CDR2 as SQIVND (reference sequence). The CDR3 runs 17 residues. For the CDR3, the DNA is TGTGCCAGTAGCCCCCCTCAGCGGCTGAGCTCCTACAATGAGCAGTTCTTC. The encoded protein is CASSPPQRLSSYNEQFF.

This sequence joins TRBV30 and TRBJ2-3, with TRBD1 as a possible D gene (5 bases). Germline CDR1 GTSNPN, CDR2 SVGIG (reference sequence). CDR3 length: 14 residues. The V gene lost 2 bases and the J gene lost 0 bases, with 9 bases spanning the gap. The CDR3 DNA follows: TGTGCCTGGAGTACAGGACCAAGCACAGATACGCAGTATTTT. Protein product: CAWSTGPSTDTQYF.

The CDR3 is CASSVAVGALGDEQYF. DNA of the CDR3: TGTGCCAGCAGCGTAGCCGTAGGGGCCCTGGGGGACGAGCAGTACTTC. The chain carries TRBV9 and TRBJ2-7; D is perhaps TRBD1 or TRBD2 (5 bases each). Germline CDR1 and CDR2: SGDLS and YYNGEE. The CDR3 is 16 residues long. Trimming pared 0 bases from V and 5 bases from J, leaving 18 bases between.

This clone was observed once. This CDR3 is CASSLPRDSGNTIYF. The CDR3, as DNA: TGTGCCAGCAGCCTCCCCCGGGACTCTGGAAACACCATATATTTT. This rearrangement joins TRBV28 to TRBJ1-3; D is uncertain. Deletions cut 6 bases from V and 0 bases from J, with 12 bases between. Germline-derived CDR1 and CDR2 are MDHEN and SYDVKM. This CDR3 contains 15 residues.

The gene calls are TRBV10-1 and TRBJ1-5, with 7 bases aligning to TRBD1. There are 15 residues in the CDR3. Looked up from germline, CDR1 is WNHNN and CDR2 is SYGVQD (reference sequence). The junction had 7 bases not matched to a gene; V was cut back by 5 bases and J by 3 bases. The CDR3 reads CASSRDRQPNQPQHF. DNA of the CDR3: TGCGCCAGCAGTCGGGACAGACAACCCAATCAGCCCCAGCATTTT.

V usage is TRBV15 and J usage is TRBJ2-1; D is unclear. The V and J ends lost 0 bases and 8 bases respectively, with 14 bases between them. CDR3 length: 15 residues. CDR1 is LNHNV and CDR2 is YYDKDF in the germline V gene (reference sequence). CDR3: CATSRDRRIGDEQFF. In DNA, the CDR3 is TGTGCCACCAGCAGAGATCGGAGAATTGGGGATGAGCAGTTCTTC.

The CDR3 coding sequence is TGTGCCACCAGCGCAGGGGGTGGTGGAAACACCATATATTTT. Translation: CATSAGGGGNTIYF. The chain couples TRBV15 to TRBJ1-3; 7 nucleotides align to TRBD1. CDR3 length: 14 residues. Germline V gene sequence: CDR1 LNHNV, CDR2 YYDKDF (reference sequence). Losses at the gene ends were 5 bases for V and 3 bases for J; bases not matched to a gene: 4.

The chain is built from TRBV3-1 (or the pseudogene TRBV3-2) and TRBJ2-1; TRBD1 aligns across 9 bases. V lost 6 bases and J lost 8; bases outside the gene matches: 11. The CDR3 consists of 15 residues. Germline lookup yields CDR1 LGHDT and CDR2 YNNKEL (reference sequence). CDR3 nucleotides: TGTGCCAGCAGACCTGGGGACAGGGTCTTCGATGAGCAGTTCTTC. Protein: CASRPGDRVFDEQFF.

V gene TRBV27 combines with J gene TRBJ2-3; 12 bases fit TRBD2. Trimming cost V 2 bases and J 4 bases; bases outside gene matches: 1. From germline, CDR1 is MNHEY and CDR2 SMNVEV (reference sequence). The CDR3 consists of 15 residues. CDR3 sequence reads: CASSLGTSGPDTQYF. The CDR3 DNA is TGTGCCAGCAGTTTAGGGACTAGCGGGCCAGATACGCAGTATTTT.

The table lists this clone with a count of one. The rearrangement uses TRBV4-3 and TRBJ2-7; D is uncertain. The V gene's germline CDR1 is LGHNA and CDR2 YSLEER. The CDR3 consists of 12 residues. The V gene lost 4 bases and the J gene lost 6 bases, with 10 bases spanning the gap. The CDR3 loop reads CASSRTPSEQYF. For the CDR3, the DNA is TGCGCCAGCAGCCGAACCCCCTCCGAGCAGTACTTC.

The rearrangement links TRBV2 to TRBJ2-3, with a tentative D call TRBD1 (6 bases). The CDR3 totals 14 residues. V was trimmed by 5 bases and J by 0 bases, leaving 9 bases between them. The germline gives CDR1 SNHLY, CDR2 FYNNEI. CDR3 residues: CASSRTASTDTQYF. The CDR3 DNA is TGTGCCAGCAGTAGGACAGCTAGCACAGATACGCAGTATTTT.

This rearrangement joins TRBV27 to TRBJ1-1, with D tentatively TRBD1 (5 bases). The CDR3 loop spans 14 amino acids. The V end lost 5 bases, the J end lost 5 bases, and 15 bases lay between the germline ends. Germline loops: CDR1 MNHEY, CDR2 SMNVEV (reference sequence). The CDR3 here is CASSVILGGTEAFF. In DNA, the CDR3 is TGTGCCAGCAGTGTTATCCTGGGGGGGACTGAAGCTTTCTTT.

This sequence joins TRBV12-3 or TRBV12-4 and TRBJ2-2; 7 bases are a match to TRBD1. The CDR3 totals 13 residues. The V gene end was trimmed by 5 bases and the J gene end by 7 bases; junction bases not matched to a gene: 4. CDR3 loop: CASSDRVNGELFF. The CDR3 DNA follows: TGTGCCAGCAGTGACAGGGTTAACGGGGAGCTGTTTTTT.

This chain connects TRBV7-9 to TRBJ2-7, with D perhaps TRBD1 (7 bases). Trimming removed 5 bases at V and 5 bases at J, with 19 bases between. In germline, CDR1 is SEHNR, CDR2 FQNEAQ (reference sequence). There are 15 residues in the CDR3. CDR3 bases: TGTGCCAGCAGCAAATCGGGGGCAGGGGGGAACGAGCAGTACTTC. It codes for CASSKSGAGGNEQYF. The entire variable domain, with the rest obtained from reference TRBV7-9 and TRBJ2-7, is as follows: DTGVSQNPRHKITKRGQNVTFRCDPISEHNRLYWYRQTLGQGPEFLTYFQNEAQLEKSRLLSDRFSAERPKGSFSTLEIQRTEQGDSAMYLCASSKSGAGGNEQYFGPGTRLTVT.

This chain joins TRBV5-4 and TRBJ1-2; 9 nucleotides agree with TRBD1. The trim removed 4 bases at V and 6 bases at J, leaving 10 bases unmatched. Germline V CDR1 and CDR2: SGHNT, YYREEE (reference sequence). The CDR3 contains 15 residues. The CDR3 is CASSPVGTGSHGYTF. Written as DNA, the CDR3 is TGTGCCAGCAGCCCGGTAGGGACAGGGAGCCATGGCTACACCTTC.

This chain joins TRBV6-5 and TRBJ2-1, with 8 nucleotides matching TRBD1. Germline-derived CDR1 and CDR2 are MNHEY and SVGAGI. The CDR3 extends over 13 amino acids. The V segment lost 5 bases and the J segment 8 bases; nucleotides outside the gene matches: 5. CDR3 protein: CASSSDRGYEQFF. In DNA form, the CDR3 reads TGTGCCAGCAGTAGCGACAGGGGCTATGAGCAGTTCTTC.

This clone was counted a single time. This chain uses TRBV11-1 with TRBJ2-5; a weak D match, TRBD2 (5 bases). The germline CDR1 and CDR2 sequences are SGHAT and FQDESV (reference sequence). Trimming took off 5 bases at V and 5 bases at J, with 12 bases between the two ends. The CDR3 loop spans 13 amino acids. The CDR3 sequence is CASSRQLGETQYF. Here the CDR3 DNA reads TGTGCCAGCAGCCGACAACTAGGGGAGACCCAGTACTTC.

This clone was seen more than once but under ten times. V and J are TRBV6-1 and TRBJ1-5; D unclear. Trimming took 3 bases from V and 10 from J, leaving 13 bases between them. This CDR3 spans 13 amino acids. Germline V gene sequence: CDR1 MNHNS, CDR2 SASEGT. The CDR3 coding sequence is TGTGCCAGCAGTGATTGGGAGCGGGGACCCCAGCATTTT. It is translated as CASSDWERGPQHF.

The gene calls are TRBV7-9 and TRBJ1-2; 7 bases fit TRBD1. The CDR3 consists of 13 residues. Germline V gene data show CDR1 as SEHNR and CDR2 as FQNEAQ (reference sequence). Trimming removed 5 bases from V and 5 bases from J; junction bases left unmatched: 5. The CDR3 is CASSRQGSYGYTF. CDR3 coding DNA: TGTGCCAGCAGCCGACAGGGTTCATATGGCTACACCTTC.

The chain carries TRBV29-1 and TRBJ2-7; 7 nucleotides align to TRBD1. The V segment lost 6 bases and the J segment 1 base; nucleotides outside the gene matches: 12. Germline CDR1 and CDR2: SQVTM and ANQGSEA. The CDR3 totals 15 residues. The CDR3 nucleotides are TGCAGCGTGTCAATATACGGGACAGATTCCTACGAGCAGTACTTC. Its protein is CSVSIYGTDSYEQYF.

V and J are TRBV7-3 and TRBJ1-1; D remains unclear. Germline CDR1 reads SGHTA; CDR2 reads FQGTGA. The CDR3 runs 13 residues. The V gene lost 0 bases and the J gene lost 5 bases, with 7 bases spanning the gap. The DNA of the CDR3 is TGTGCCAGCAGCTTAACGGCCGGGACTGAAGCTTTCTTT. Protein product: CASSLTAGTEAFF.

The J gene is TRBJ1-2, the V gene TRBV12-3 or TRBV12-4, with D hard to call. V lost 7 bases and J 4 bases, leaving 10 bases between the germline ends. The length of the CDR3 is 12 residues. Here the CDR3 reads CASTPGPYGYTF. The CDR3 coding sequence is TGTGCCAGCACCCCCGGGCCCTATGGCTACACCTTC.

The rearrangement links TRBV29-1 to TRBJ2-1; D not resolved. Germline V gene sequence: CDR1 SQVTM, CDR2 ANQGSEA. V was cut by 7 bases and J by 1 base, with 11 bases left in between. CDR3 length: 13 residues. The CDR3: CSGLESSYNEQFF. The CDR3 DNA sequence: TGCAGCGGGCTAGAGTCGTCCTACAATGAGCAGTTCTTC.

The CDR3 spells CASSLSRPSGNTIYF. In DNA form, the CDR3 reads TGTGCCAGCAGTTTGTCCCGTCCCTCTGGAAACACCATATATTTT. The genes are TRBV28 and TRBJ1-3, with no clear D. V lost 3 bases and J lost 0, with 9 bases in between. CDR1 is MDHEN and CDR2 is SYDVKM in the germline V gene. This CDR3 contains 15 residues.

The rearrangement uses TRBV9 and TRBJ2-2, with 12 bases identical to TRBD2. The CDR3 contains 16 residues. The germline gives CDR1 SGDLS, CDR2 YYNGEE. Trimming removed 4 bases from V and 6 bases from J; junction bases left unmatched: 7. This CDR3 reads CASSSASGRVAGELFF. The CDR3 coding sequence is TGTGCCAGCAGCTCAGCTAGCGGGAGGGTGGCCGGGGAGCTGTTTTTT.

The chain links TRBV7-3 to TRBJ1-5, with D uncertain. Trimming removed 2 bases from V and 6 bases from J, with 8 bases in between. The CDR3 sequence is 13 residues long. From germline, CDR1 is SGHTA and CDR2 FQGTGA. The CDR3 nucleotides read TGTGCCAGCAGCTTATATGAGGGTCAGCCCCAGCATTTT. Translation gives CASSLYEGQPQHF.

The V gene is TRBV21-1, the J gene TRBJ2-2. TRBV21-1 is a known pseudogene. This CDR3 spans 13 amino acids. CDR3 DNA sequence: TGTGCCAGCAGCAAGGGGAAAGCCGGGGAGCTGTTTTTT. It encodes CASSKGKAGELFF.

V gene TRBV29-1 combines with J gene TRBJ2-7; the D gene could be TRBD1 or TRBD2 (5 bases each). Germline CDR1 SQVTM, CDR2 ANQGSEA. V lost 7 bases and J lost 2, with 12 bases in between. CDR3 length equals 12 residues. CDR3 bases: TGCAGCGCAGGGACGCAAACCTACGAGCAGTACTTC. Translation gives CSAGTQTYEQYF.